Below are 31 T cell receptor beta chains sequenced from a single sample in a study of vaccination and CD4 T cells after COVID-19. These receptors have no known antigen. An Oncomine TCR Beta short-read assay was used to sequence the DNA from cultured CD4+ T cells. TCRdb re-called the PCR reads with MiXCR, one entry per CDR3 protein. The sample contains nearly 15,000 distinct CDR3 sequences, 26% of which appear only once. Treatment specified: roughly 10-day PBMC culture with coronavirus spike peptide pools or control peptides (ViraFEST assay). Material for sequencing was cultured CD4+ T cells from blood. These TCRs come from a human donor with COVID-19.

The chain employs TRBV7-3 and TRBJ2-7; a weak D match, TRBD2 (5 bases). Germline V CDR1 and CDR2: SGHTA, FQGTGA. V was pared by 2 bases and J by 6 bases, with 8 bases between. This CDR3 region has 12 residues. In DNA, the CDR3 is TGTGCCAGCAGCTTAGACCGGGGCGAGCAGTACTTC. Amino acid sequence: CASSLDRGEQYF.

This chain links TRBV6-5 with TRBJ2-2, with 13 positions matching TRBD2. Germline V gene data show CDR1 as MNHEY and CDR2 as SVGAGI. The CDR3 covers 19 residues. Trimming took 0 bases from V and 0 from J; bases not matched to a gene: 4. CDR3 residues: CASSYSGLAGDTNTGELFF. The CDR3 DNA follows: TGTGCCAGCAGTTACTCTGGACTAGCGGGGGATACGAACACCGGGGAGCTGTTTTTT.

This chain uses TRBV19 with TRBJ2-4, with D perhaps TRBD2 (5 bases). V was trimmed by 5 bases and J by 8 bases, leaving 19 bases between them. This CDR3 comprises 15 residues. Germline V gene sequence: CDR1 LNHDA, CDR2 SQIVND (reference sequence). CDR3 amino acids: CASSVMPGYGDIQYF. Here the CDR3 DNA reads TGTGCCAGTAGTGTAATGCCCGGATACGGGGACATTCAGTACTTC.

Only a few counts were recorded for this clonotype. The genes are TRBV6-1 and TRBJ1-3; no definite D call. The germline V gene has CDR1 MNHNS and CDR2 SASEGT. Trimming removed 6 bases from V and 6 bases from J, with 15 bases in between. The CDR3 has 14 residues. The CDR3 loop reads CASRADTLSNTIYF. The DNA for the CDR3 is TGTGCCAGCAGGGCAGACACTCTGTCAAACACCATATATTTT.

In DNA form, the CDR3 reads TGTGCCAGCAGGGCAGAAGGGGCAGGATCACCCCTCCACTTT. It yields the protein CASRAEGAGSPLHF. The chain links TRBV2 to TRBJ1-6; D might be TRBD1 (5 bases). Germline CDR1 is SNHLY and CDR2 is FYNNEI. The germline V and J ends were trimmed by 6 bases and 10 bases, with 16 bases remaining between them. The CDR3 runs 14 residues.

This chain uses TRBV6-2 or TRBV6-3 with TRBJ1-1, with D unclear. Looked up from germline, CDR1 is MNHEY and CDR2 is SVGEGT. The CDR3 is 15 residues long. The CDR3 spells CAARGTGGLYTEAFF. In DNA, the CDR3 is TGTGCAGCCCGAGGTACGGGCGGGTTGTACACTGAAGCTTTCTTT.

This clonotype was detected only a few times. J is TRBJ2-6 and V is TRBV5-3, with TRBD1 matching over 8 bases. TRBV5-3 is identified as an open reading frame with a role that is uncertain. The CDR3 runs 19 residues. J gave up 4 bases and V 8 bases, and 20 bases lay outside the gene matches. For the CDR3, the DNA is TGTGCCAGCAGCCCTCATACCCAGGGACAGGCTATAGGGGCCAACGTCCTGACTTTC. Protein sequence: CASSPHTQGQAIGANVLTF.

The chain links TRBV12-2 to TRBJ2-5. TRBV12-2 is designated a pseudogene. This CDR3 region has 12 residues. CDR3 protein: CASRLGSETQYF. In DNA, the CDR3 is TGTGCAAGTCGCTTAGGGTCCGAGACCCAGTACTTC.

The chain is built from TRBV7-2 and TRBJ2-7; D is uncertain. Deletions cut 1 base from V and 0 bases from J, with 10 bases between. Germline V gene data show CDR1 as SGHTA and CDR2 as FQGNSA. The CDR3 length is 15 residues. The CDR3 reads CASSLVGQNSYEQYF. The CDR3 nucleotides are TGTGCCAGCAGCTTAGTAGGTCAGAACTCCTACGAGCAGTACTTC.

The chain employs TRBV6-1 and TRBJ1-1, with D possibly being TRBD1 (5 bases). Germline V gene data show CDR1 as MNHNS and CDR2 as SASEGT. The CDR3 has 15 residues. V lost 7 bases to trimming and J lost 1 base, with 16 bases between them. In DNA form, the CDR3 reads TGTGCCAGCACTTCAAACGGGGGTCGGAACACTGAAGCTTTCTTT. Translation gives CASTSNGGRNTEAFF.

Only a few counts were recorded for this clonotype. V and J are TRBV20-1 and TRBJ2-2, with 8 positions matching TRBD1. With V trimmed by 5 bases and J by 1 base, 6 bases remained unmatched. The germline V gene encodes CDR1 DFQATT and CDR2 SNEGSKA (reference sequence). The CDR3 contains 15 residues. The CDR3: CSAPDRGQNTGELFF. The CDR3 nucleotides read TGCAGTGCTCCTGACAGGGGCCAGAACACCGGGGAGCTGTTTTTT.

In its sample, this clonotype was seen a few times. The chain has TRBV19 and TRBJ2-3; D unresolved. V was clipped by 3 bases and J by 2 bases, with 9 bases between them. The germline CDR1 and CDR2 sequences are LNHDA and SQIVND (reference sequence). The CDR3 has 14 residues. The CDR3, as DNA: TGTGCCAGTAGTATGGCACTTCTCACAGATACGCAGTATTTT. This codes for CASSMALLTDTQYF.

V and J are TRBV12-3 or TRBV12-4 and TRBJ1-1, with 8 nucleotides matching TRBD1. Unmatched junction bases numbered 3, after V lost 4 bases and J lost 8 bases. The length of the CDR3 is 12 residues. Here the CDR3 reads CASSSRDREAFF. The CDR3, as DNA: TGTGCCAGCAGTTCCCGGGACAGGGAAGCTTTCTTT.

V is TRBV11-2 and J is TRBJ2-3; D is undetermined. V lost 0 bases and J lost 5, with 9 bases in between. CDR3 size: 14 residues. The germline V gene has CDR1 SGHAT and CDR2 FQNNGV. The CDR3 coding sequence is TGTGCCAGCAGCTTAGAACTTGTCGTAGATACGCAGTATTTT. Amino acid sequence: CASSLELVVDTQYF.

This clonotype has only a few counts. The J gene is TRBJ2-2, the V gene TRBV2; D ambiguous. The CDR3 contains 16 residues. Trimming left V 5 bases short and J 0 bases short, with 13 bases between. Germline CDR1 and CDR2: SNHLY and FYNNEI. The CDR3 coding sequence is TGTGCCAGCAGTTGGACCAAACCCACGAACACCGGGGAGCTGTTTTTT. Residues: CASSWTKPTNTGELFF.

This clonotype was observed a few times. The V call is TRBV19, the J call TRBJ2-3, with D possibly being TRBD1 (5 bases). The CDR3 is 14 amino acids. The germline V and J ends were trimmed by 2 bases and 3 bases, with 9 bases remaining between them. Germline V gene lookup returns CDR1 LNHDA and CDR2 SQIVND (reference sequence). The CDR3 spells CASSIQGSTDTQYF. CDR3 DNA sequence: TGTGCCAGTAGTATACAGGGTAGTACAGATACGCAGTATTTT.

This clonotype is labeled as medium-sized (0.01 to 0.1%). This chain connects TRBV27 to TRBJ2-2; 8 nucleotides line up with TRBD2. In germline, CDR1 is MNHEY, CDR2 SMNVEV (reference sequence). V shed 2 bases and J 6 bases; nucleotides not matched to a gene: 5. CDR3 length equals 15 residues. DNA of the CDR3: TGTGCCAGCAGTTTAGTAGGACTAGCAGCCGGGGAGCTGTTTTTT. Translated, it gives CASSLVGLAAGELFF.

This clonotype was observed a handful of times. This chain links TRBV6-1 with TRBJ1-5, with D possibly matching TRBD1 (6 bases). CDR1 and CDR2 from the germline V gene are MNHNS and SASEGT. Trimming removed 6 bases at V and 0 bases at J, with 15 bases between. The CDR3 contains 16 residues. The DNA of the CDR3 is TGTGCCAGCAGCCTGATCAGGGGATATAGCAATCAGCCCCAGCATTTT. Translating it yields CASSLIRGYSNQPQHF.

This clonotype has a handful of counts. The rearrangement links TRBV20-1 to TRBJ2-3; D gene unclear. The CDR3 runs to 13 residues. Trimming left V 0 bases short and J 2 bases short, with 6 bases between. Germline V lookup: CDR1 DFQATT, CDR2 SNEGSKA (reference sequence). CDR3 amino acids: CSARDGITDTQYF. In DNA form, the CDR3 reads TGCAGTGCTAGAGATGGTATCACAGATACGCAGTATTTT.

This clonotype is medium-sized within its sample. The gene calls are TRBV15 and TRBJ2-7; no definite D call. CDR3 length equals 14 residues. Germline lookup yields CDR1 LNHNV and CDR2 YYDKDF (reference sequence). V was cut by 1 base and J by 0 bases, with 7 bases left in between. In DNA, the CDR3 is TGTGCCACCAGCAGAGGGCAGGTCTCCTACGAGCAGTACTTC. Its protein product is CATSRGQVSYEQYF.

The chain carries TRBV12-3 or TRBV12-4 and TRBJ1-2; 9 nucleotides match TRBD1. The CDR3 spans 17 residues. V trimming: 7 bases; J trimming: 4 bases; junction bases outside the gene matches: 16. CDR3 DNA: TGTGCCAGCACCCAAGGGACAGGGACCTTACGGGGCTATGGCTACACCTTC. Protein product: CASTQGTGTLRGYGYTF.

This clonotype has just a few counts. The V and J genes are TRBV7-3 and TRBJ2-6, with D uncertain. The V end was cut by 1 base, the J end by 0 bases, with 7 bases between. Germline CDR1 and CDR2: SGHTA and FQGTGA. There are 16 residues in the CDR3. The CDR3 DNA follows: TGTGCCAGCAGCTTAAAGACTCTCTCTGGGGCCAACGTCCTGACTTTC. It encodes CASSLKTLSGANVLTF.

V and J are TRBV7-8 and TRBJ2-1, with TRBD1 identical over 8 bases. This CDR3 is 16 amino acids long. V was pared by 5 bases and J by 4 bases, with 10 bases of the junction left unmatched. Germline V CDR1 and CDR2: SGHVS, FQNEAQ. The CDR3 coding sequence is TGTGCCAGCAGCCGTCGCGCCGGACAGGGTTACAATGAGCAGTTCTTC. Translating it yields CASSRRAGQGYNEQFF.

This clonotype turned up a few times. The rearrangement links TRBV2 to TRBJ1-3, with TRBD1 matching 7 bases. Trimming cost V 3 bases and J 0 bases; bases outside gene matches: 14. The CDR3 length is 19 residues. The germline V gene encodes CDR1 SNHLY and CDR2 FYNNEI. Written as DNA, the CDR3 is TGTGCCAGCAGTGAGGGTCGGTGGCGAGGGACAGACTCTGGAAACACCATATATTTT. Protein: CASSEGRWRGTDSGNTIYF. The variable domain in full, completed from reference TRBV2 and TRBJ1-3, reads EPEVTQTPSHQVTQMGQEVILRCVPISNHLYFYWYRQILGQKVEFLVSFYNNEISEKSEIFDDQFSVERPDGSNFTLKIRSTKLEDSAMYFCASSEGRWRGTDSGNTIYFGEGSWLTVV.

This clonotype occurred a few times. The chain joins TRBV7-2 to TRBJ2-3; TRBD1 agrees at 7 bases. The CDR3 loop spans 15 amino acids. Germline V gene data show CDR1 as SGHTA and CDR2 as FQGNSA. Trimming at V came to 4 bases and at J to 1 base, leaving 5 bases not matched to a gene. The CDR3 region is CASSYGTAGTDTQYF. The CDR3 DNA is TGTGCCAGCAGCTACGGGACAGCGGGCACAGATACGCAGTATTTT.

V is TRBV19 and J is TRBJ2-5; D is unclear. The length of the CDR3 is 12 residues. Germline V gives CDR1 LNHDA, CDR2 SQIVND (reference sequence). Deletions cut 3 bases from V and 5 bases from J, with 7 bases between. The CDR3 DNA sequence: TGTGCCAGTAGTATTAGGGATGAGACCCAGTACTTC. The encoded protein is CASSIRDETQYF.

About this clonotype itself: The junction does not match germline at one end; this may be a read error. The CDR3 spells CASSLGRVETQYF. CDR3 bases: TGTGCTAGCAGCTTGGGACGCGTTGAGACCCAGTACTTC. The rearrangement links TRBV7-7 to TRBJ2-5; the D gene could be TRBD1 or TRBD2 (5 bases each). The CDR3 length is 13 residues. Germline lookup yields CDR1 SSHAT and CDR2 FNYEAQ (reference sequence).

The rearrangement joins TRBV6-1 to TRBJ2-7; D tentatively reads TRBD1 or TRBD2 (5 bases each). V was clipped by 5 bases and J by 4 bases, with 18 bases between them. Germline V gene sequence: CDR1 MNHNS, CDR2 SASEGT. There are 15 residues in the CDR3. CDR3 sequence: CASSPRGVGPYEQYF. As DNA, the CDR3 is TGTGCCAGCAGTCCGAGAGGGGTAGGGCCTTACGAGCAGTACTTC.

This clonotype was counted a few times. V usage is TRBV19 and J usage is TRBJ1-2; D ambiguous. Per germline, CDR1 LNHDA and CDR2 SQIVND (reference sequence). The V gene lost 5 bases and the J gene lost 4 bases, with 14 bases spanning the gap. The CDR3 has 14 amino acids. CDR3 bases: TGTGCCAGTAGTTCCCTCCAGGAAATCTATGGCTACACCTTC. Translated: CASSSLQEIYGYTF.

A note on this clonotype: One end of the junction is discordant with germline, which a read error may explain. V gene TRBV7-9 combines with J gene TRBJ2-3; TRBD2 agrees at 7 bases. Germline CDR1 SEHNR, CDR2 FQNEAQ (reference sequence). This CDR3 spans 14 amino acids. For the CDR3, the DNA is TGTCCCAGCAGCTTAAACGGGGGGAAAGATACGCAGTATTTT. Translating gives CPSSLNGGKDTQYF.

This clonotype appeared a few times. V is TRBV7-2 and J is TRBJ1-1; a weak D match, TRBD1 (5 bases). V lost 7 bases and J 2 bases, leaving 17 bases between the germline ends. The CDR3 has 15 residues. The germline CDR1 and CDR2 sequences are SGHTA and FQGNSA. CDR3 loop: CASTLRGTSNTEAFF. CDR3 in DNA: TGTGCCAGCACCCTTCGGGGGACGAGTAACACTGAAGCTTTCTTT.